Each of the 2 T cell receptor beta chains below was sequenced from the same sample in a study of T cells of healthy individuals. TCRdb re-derived calls from the 5' RACE reads in MiXCR, one entry per CDR3 protein. The sample contains 50,000 to 55,000 distinct CDR3 sequences, about 15% of which appear only once. These receptors originate from a human donor in good health.

This chain connects TRBV6-1 to TRBJ1-2; 7 bases align to TRBD1. The trim removed 6 bases at V and 7 bases at J, leaving 11 bases unmatched. Germline CDR1 reads MNHNS; CDR2 reads SASEGT. The CDR3 is made up of 14 amino acids. The CDR3 DNA reads TGTGCCAGCAGCCTTGGGGAGGGGGCTGGTGGCTACACCTTC. This translates into CASSLGEGAGGYTF.

This clonotype was observed at least ten times. CDR3: CASSWGAGAEAFF. The CDR3 DNA reads TGTGCCAGCAGTTGGGGCGCCGGGGCTGAAGCTTTCTTT. This rearrangement joins TRBV12-3 or TRBV12-4 to TRBJ1-1; D might be TRBD1 (5 bases). V lost 4 bases to trimming and J lost 6 bases, with 12 bases between them. The length of the CDR3 is 13 residues.